This T cell receptor (beta chain) originates from a study of neurological immune-mediated disorders (dated by TCRdb to 2018 to 2020). Regarding the research as a whole: Of the 35 or so multiple sclerosis patients, roughly 30 had relapsing-remitting MS and 3 had secondary progressive MS. The cohort included some 68 subjects: roughly 15 with HAM/TSP, some 35 with multiple sclerosis, and 20 or so healthy controls. The roughly 99 TCR-beta libraries covered PBMC samples along with longitudinal samples, technical triplicates, and paired sorted CD4+ and CD8+ T-cell subsets. The study compared peripheral blood TCR-beta repertoires of HTLV-I-associated myelopathy (HAM/TSP) patients, multiple sclerosis patients and healthy controls using UMI-based sequencing. Broader findings and caveats from the paper: TCR clonal expansion was highest in HAM/TSP patients and lowest in MS patients, with MS patients falling below even healthy controls. No identical CDR3 amino acid sequences were found to be shared among expanded clones across subjects, suggesting that TCR-beta repertoires were private in all groups. Phylogenetic analysis grouped repertoires from 18 of 34 MS patients into a cluster of related CDR3 sequences, suggesting a possible repertoire-level signature. The MS cluster showed no association with clinical or MRI features, and the authors stated that larger cohorts are needed.

Unsorted PBMC libraries were generated from 2 million PBMCs stored in RNAlater at -80 °C until RNA extraction. The multiple sclerosis patients were enrolled in a US clinical protocol that evaluated disease progression with magnetic resonance imaging. Peripheral blood underwent Ficoll-Hypaque density gradient centrifugation to isolate PBMCs, which were then cryopreserved in liquid nitrogen. Trimming at the junction amounts to 3 bases on V and 7 bases on J, and the germline ends lie 16 bases apart. The germline V gene provides CDR1 SGHDT and CDR2 YYEEEE. The CDR3 goes from the cysteine to the phenylalanine over 15 residues. The DNA shown is the 45-base CDR3, in frame from base 1. cDNA synthesis used template-switch 5'RACE with a primer carrying a 10-nucleotide random unique molecular identifier tagging each TCR transcript. Every sequencing run covered 15-18 subjects and yielded more than 170 million TCR-beta sequences. The RNeasy kit was used to extract total RNA. The KAPA Real-time Library Amplification kit was used to amplify TCR-beta VDJ regions with primers for the TCR constant region and the 5'RACE anchor. Sample indexes and Illumina adaptors were added in a first PCR, after which library yield was increased in a second PCR. The roughly 650 bp TCR product was size-selected on a 2% E-gel SizeSelection system after Ampure bead purification. Before pooling, library quality was checked on a Bioanalyzer, concentration was measured with Qubit, and libraries were quantified with the Kapa Library Quantification kit. Paired-end 2 x 150 bp sequencing of the libraries was performed on an Illumina HiSeq 2500. To increase sequence diversity, about 25-31% phiX was spiked into each library pool. On the study's bioinformatics: The UMI-based MiGEC pipeline processed quality-filtered reads and removed over 90% of raw TCR sequences during error correction. VDJ genes were aligned to IMGT germline references, and each clonotype was defined by a unique CDR3 amino acid sequence together with V-J genes. Clonal expansion, Shannon diversity and CDR3 relatedness were evaluated with VDJtools (CalcPairwiseDistances, ClusterSamples), while phylogenetic trees were built in CLCbio workbench. Using coefficient-of-variation modelling across technical triplicates, the study counted a clone as expanded if it had at least 8 unique UMIs. Using fastp at Q25 and MiXCR, TCRdb reprocessed the public reads and kept productive beta chains. Entries are consolidated by CDR3 protein sequence, retaining the most common genes and DNA. The authors' filters were not applied to this entry. The table for this sample lists 85,000 to 100,000 distinct CDR3 sequences; around 3.3% of them were counted only once. Around 6% of the sample lies in the top ten.

The table lists this clonotype with many counts. This clone's antigen is unknown. No qualities accompany the bases; no much larger clone lies one base away. The rearrangement combines TRBV5-6 with TRBJ1-4; confidence is insufficient to name the D gene. Source material: PBMCs. This TCR was recovered from a woman aged 18-30 years with multiple sclerosis. CDR3 reads: CASSSAPFPSEKLFF. The DNA reads TGTGCCAGCAGCTCCGCGCCCTTCCCGAGTGAAAAACTGTTTTTT.